These T cell receptor beta chains were read from a single sample in a study of T-cell memory formation after mild COVID-19. MiXCR, applied by TCRdb to the 5' RACE reads, yields one record per CDR3 protein. The table lists 300,000 to 400,000 distinct CDR3 sequences, 25% to 30% of them singletons. The sequenced material came from PBMCs or a T cell subset sorted from them (not recorded which). Receptors were obtained from an adult woman who had mild COVID-19 (a few samples of this study predate the infection). Cell type and time point are not known. CDR3s include the opening cysteine and the closing phenylalanine or tryptophan. Each record gives: J gene, D gene, V gene, clone size, CDR3 protein, CDR3 DNA. A D gene is named only where the DNA matches it firmly. Some rows have no size entry. The others give once, few or many, or a class for an expanded clone.

>TRBJ1-3|TRBD1|TRBV7-9|-
CASSDSGTGGKSDF
TGTGCCAGCAGCGACTCAGGGACAGGGGGCAAATCGGATTTT
>TRBJ2-1|TRBD2|TRBV24-1|-
CATSDPTLTSGRGFTYNEQFF
TGTGCCACCAGTGATCCAACCTTAACTAGCGGGAGGGGATTCACCTACAATGAGCAGTTCTTC
>TRBJ1-5|TRBD1|TRBV30|once
CAWSQTGVNQPQHF
TGTGCCTGGAGCCAGACAGGGGTGAACCAGCCCCAGCATTTT
>TRBJ2-7|TRBD2|TRBV27|-
CASSLSAGGYEQYF
TGTGCCAGCAGTTTATCTGCGGGGGGCTACGAGCAGTACTTC
>TRBJ1-4|TRBD1|TRBV5-1|-
CASSLAGQANEKLFF
TGCGCCAGCAGCTTGGCGGGACAGGCGAATGAAAAACTGTTTTTT
>TRBJ2-2|-|TRBV25-1|-
CSSSDPTGELFF
TGTTCCAGCAGTGATCCCACCGGGGAGCTGTTTTTT
>TRBJ2-7|TRBD1|TRBV6-5|few
CASSYGRGYEQYF
TGTGCCAGCAGTTACGGCAGGGGGTACGAGCAGTACTTC
>TRBJ2-3|-|TRBV18|-
CASSHTGTDTQYF
TGTGCCAGCTCACACACAGGGACAGATACGCAGTATTTT
>TRBJ1-1|-|TRBV24-1|few
CATRSGWGRGAEAFF
TGTGCCACCAGGTCTGGATGGGGGCGCGGGGCTGAAGCTTTCTTT
>TRBJ2-7|TRBD2|TRBV29-1|few
CSVEDGGFTYEQYF
TGCAGCGTTGAAGACGGGGGGTTCACCTACGAGCAGTACTTC
>TRBJ2-5|-|TRBV5-1|few
CASSLTSSTETQYF
TGCGCCAGCAGCTTGACATCCTCTACGGAGACCCAGTACTTC
>TRBJ2-1|TRBD2|TRBV7-9|many
CASSSETSGPYNEQFF
TGTGCCAGCAGCTCCGAGACTAGCGGGCCCTACAATGAGCAGTTCTTC
>TRBJ2-7|TRBD2|TRBV27|-
CASRTPTSGSSYEQYF
TGTGCCAGCAGGACCCCGACTAGCGGGAGTTCCTACGAGCAGTACTTC
>TRBJ2-7|TRBD1|TRBV5-1|-
CASSLDRGPTYEQYF
TGCGCCAGCAGCCTCGACAGGGGCCCCACCTACGAGCAGTACTTC
>TRBJ1-2|TRBD1|TRBV12-3/TRBV12-4|-
CASSGQGYYGYTF
TGTGCCAGCAGTGGACAGGGCTACTATGGCTACACCTTC
>TRBJ1-5|-|TRBV5-5|-
CASSLAGISNQPQHF
TGTGCCAGCAGCTTGGCAGGGATAAGCAATCAGCCCCAGCATTTT
>TRBJ1-1|-|TRBV12-3/TRBV12-4|few
CASSLRIGLTFF
TGTGCCAGCAGTTTGAGGATAGGGCTAACTTTCTTT
>TRBJ1-1|-|TRBV20-1|few
CSARGHQNTEAFF
TGCAGTGCTAGAGGACACCAGAACACTGAAGCTTTCTTT
>TRBJ1-1|-|TRBV20-1|-
CSASEDRNTEAFF
TGCAGTGCATCGGAGGACCGGAACACTGAAGCTTTCTTT
>TRBJ1-1|TRBD1|TRBV3-1|-
CASSKGAIKNTEAFF
TGTGCCAGCAGCAAGGGGGCAATTAAGAACACTGAAGCTTTCTTT
>TRBJ2-2|-|TRBV19|few
CASSIGLSNTGELFF
TGTGCCAGTAGTATAGGCCTGTCGAACACCGGGGAGCTGTTTTTT
>TRBJ2-7|TRBD2|TRBV3-1|-
CASSDSGRASEQYF
TGTGCCAGCAGCGATAGCGGGAGGGCCTCCGAGCAGTACTTC
>TRBJ2-1|-|TRBV5-1|-
CATRRGMGEQFF
TGCGCCACCCGGAGGGGGATGGGTGAGCAGTTCTTC
>TRBJ2-1|TRBD2|TRBV5-1|few
CASSSGLADTPRHNEQFF
TGCGCCAGCAGCTCGGGACTAGCGGACACCCCTCGACACAATGAGCAGTTCTTC
>TRBJ2-1|TRBD1|TRBV7-6|-
CASSPRMGQPNEQFF
TGTGCCAGCAGCCCGAGGATGGGACAGCCCAATGAGCAGTTCTTC
>TRBJ2-3|TRBD1|TRBV11-1|few
CASSSGKGAGTDTQYF
TGTGCCAGCAGTTCGGGGAAGGGGGCGGGCACAGATACGCAGTATTTT
>TRBJ2-5|TRBD1|TRBV5-1|many
CASGDRGVGETQYF
TGCGCCAGCGGAGACAGGGGAGTAGGAGAGACCCAGTACTTC
>TRBJ2-5|TRBD2|TRBV9|-
CASSETAGLGAQYF
TGTGCCAGCAGCGAGACAGCGGGGCTCGGGGCCCAGTACTTC
>TRBJ2-3|TRBD2|TRBV7-9|-
CASSLDTSGGSTDTQYF
TGTGCCAGCAGCTTAGATACTAGCGGGGGATCTACAGATACGCAGTATTTT
>TRBJ1-3|-|TRBV20-1|few
CSARDWYSGNTIYF
TGCAGTGCTAGAGACTGGTACTCTGGAAACACCATATATTTT
>TRBJ2-7|-|TRBV24-1|-
CATSEGSSQQYF
TGTGCCACCAGTGAGGGGAGTTCACAGCAGTACTTC
>TRBJ2-7|TRBD1|TRBV12-3/TRBV12-4|few
CASSNYRGIIYEQYF
TGTGCCAGCAGTAATTACAGGGGGATTATTTACGAGCAGTACTTC
>TRBJ2-1|TRBD2|TRBV5-4|-
CASSLGPSRLAGLNEQFF
TGTGCCAGCAGCTTGGGTCCCAGTAGACTAGCGGGTTTAAATGAGCAGTTCTTC
>TRBJ2-7|-|TRBV2|-
CASSEGEYGQGTGEQYF
TGTGCCAGCAGTGAGGGAGAGTATGGCCAGGGAACGGGCGAGCAGTACTTC
>TRBJ2-1|-|TRBV9|-
CASSADGGPTYNEQFF
TGTGCCAGCAGCGCTGACGGGGGTCCAACCTACAATGAGCAGTTCTTC
>TRBJ2-2|-|TRBV29-1|few
CSVVKGNTGELFF
TGCAGCGTTGTGAAGGGAAACACCGGGGAGCTGTTTTTT
>TRBJ2-7|-|TRBV7-9|-
CASSPGYVSGIYEQYF
TGTGCCAGCAGCCCGGGGTATGTTTCGGGAATCTACGAGCAGTACTTC
>TRBJ2-3|-|TRBV4-1|few
CASSQGPRVDTQYF
TGCGCCAGCAGCCAAGGGCCCAGGGTGGATACGCAGTATTTT
>TRBJ1-2|-|TRBV27|once
CASSPRENYGYTF
TGTGCCAGCAGTCCCCGGGAAAACTATGGCTACACCTTC
>TRBJ1-5|TRBD1|TRBV20-1|-
CSAPTGGGQPQHF
TGCAGTGCTCCCACAGGGGGGGGTCAGCCCCAGCATTTT
>TRBJ2-7|-|TRBV5-1|many
CASSLVGEGRKQAYEQYF
TGCGCCAGCAGCTTGGTTGGCGAGGGCAGAAAGCAGGCCTACGAGCAGTACTTC
>TRBJ2-2|-|TRBV9|-
CASSVGGPRTGELFF
TGTGCCAGCAGCGTAGGGGGGCCCCGGACCGGGGAGCTGTTTTTT
>TRBJ1-6|-|TRBV5-1|-
CASSSDMSSYNSPLHF
TGCGCCAGCAGCTCGGACATGAGCTCCTATAATTCACCCCTCCACTTT
>TRBJ1-6|-|TRBV29-1|few
CSVRDNYNSPLHF
TGCAGCGTCCGGGACAACTATAATTCACCCCTCCACTTT
>TRBJ2-1|TRBD2|TRBV3-1|few
CASTYAGGFNEQFF
TGTGCCAGCACATATGCGGGGGGATTCAATGAGCAGTTCTTC
>TRBJ1-1|-|TRBV4-3|-
CASSPTENTEAFF
TGCGCCAGCAGCCCTACAGAGAACACTGAAGCTTTCTTT
>TRBJ2-1|-|TRBV6-2/TRBV6-3|-
CASSYSYDRGQYNEQFF
TGTGCCAGCAGTTACTCGTACGACCGGGGGCAATACAATGAGCAGTTCTTC
>TRBJ2-3|TRBD2|TRBV7-3|-
CASSPGSGALTDTQYF
TGTGCCAGCAGCCCAGGTAGCGGGGCCCTCACAGATACGCAGTATTTT
>TRBJ1-4|TRBD1|TRBV14|few
CASRDRGNEKLFF
TGTGCCAGCCGGGACAGGGGTAATGAAAAACTGTTTTTT
>TRBJ2-7|TRBD1|TRBV2|few
CASSDWDSLSYEQYF
TGTGCCAGCAGTGACTGGGACAGCCTCTCCTACGAGCAGTACTTC
>TRBJ2-1|TRBD1|TRBV6-1|-
CASSEGTGSYNEQFF
TGTGCCAGCAGTGAGGGGACAGGGTCCTACAATGAGCAGTTCTTC